Listed below are T cell receptor beta chains from one sample, sequenced in a study of radiation and T cells in renal cell carcinoma. Here immunoSEQ multiplex PCR was the method, and the copy in TCRdb shows in-frame clones only, minus some. The data hold more than 75,000 clones, with about 79% observed a single time. The sequences come from blood, collected from a patient whose treatment included radiotherapy and nephrectomy. Every receptor here comes from a man between 60 and 70 years old with renal cell carcinoma. Each CDR3 is given with its conserved first and last residue. A D gene is named only where the DNA matches it firmly. Expanded clones get a size class; other rows say once, few or many, or leave the size out.

clone_size: NA; d_call: NA; j_call: TRBJ2-7; v_call: TRBV7-8; cdr3_nt: TGTGCCAGCAGCTTAGGGCGTAGGTACGGATGGTACGAGCAGTACTTC; cdr3_aa: CASSLGRRYGWYEQYF
clone_size: NA; d_call: TRBD1; j_call: TRBJ1-1; v_call: TRBV5-4; cdr3_nt: TGTGCCAGCAGCCCAGGGGGCAAGATGAACACTGAAGCTTTCTTT; cdr3_aa: CASSPGGKMNTEAFF
clone_size: NA; d_call: NA; j_call: TRBJ1-2; v_call: TRBV5-1; cdr3_nt: TGCGCCAGCAGCTTGTTGGCAGGGCAGGGGGGCTACACCTTC; cdr3_aa: CASSLLAGQGGYTF
clone_size: NA; d_call: TRBD2; j_call: TRBJ2-2; v_call: TRBV28; cdr3_nt: TGTGCCAGCAGTTTGGTGCTAGCGGGAGGTTCCGGGGAGCTGTTTTTT; cdr3_aa: CASSLVLAGGSGELFF
clone_size: NA; d_call: NA; j_call: TRBJ2-3; v_call: TRBV14; cdr3_nt: TGTGCCAGCGCTCAGCGGATAAATACAGATACGCAGTATTTT; cdr3_aa: CASAQRINTDTQYF
clone_size: NA; d_call: TRBD1; j_call: TRBJ2-3; v_call: TRBV5-4; cdr3_nt: TGTGCCAGCAGCCGGGACAGACCCACAGATACGCAGTATTTT; cdr3_aa: CASSRDRPTDTQYF
clone_size: many; d_call: NA; j_call: TRBJ2-6; v_call: TRBV4-3; cdr3_nt: TGCGCCAGCAGCCAAGATGCCGGGGCCGGGGCCAACGTCCTGACTTTC; cdr3_aa: CASSQDAGAGANVLTF
clone_size: NA; d_call: NA; j_call: TRBJ2-1; v_call: TRBV27; cdr3_nt: TGTGCCAGCAGCCCTGGTTCCTACAATGAGCAGTTCTTC; cdr3_aa: CASSPGSYNEQFF
clone_size: NA; d_call: NA; j_call: TRBJ1-2; v_call: TRBV11-2; cdr3_nt: TGTGCCAGCAGCTTAATGACTGGCTACACCTTC; cdr3_aa: CASSLMTGYTF
clone_size: NA; d_call: NA; j_call: TRBJ1-3; v_call: TRBV5-1; cdr3_nt: TGCGCCAGCAGCTTGAACGCGGGGGAGGCTGGAAACACCATATATTTT; cdr3_aa: CASSLNAGEAGNTIYF
clone_size: NA; d_call: NA; j_call: TRBJ1-1; v_call: TRBV10-3; cdr3_nt: TGTGCCACCAGCGGGGGGGTGAACACTGAAGCTTTCTTT; cdr3_aa: CATSGGVNTEAFF
clone_size: NA; d_call: TRBD1; j_call: TRBJ2-7; v_call: TRBV7-2; cdr3_nt: TGTGCCAGCAGCAAACACAGGGGGCCCTACGAGCAGTACTTC; cdr3_aa: CASSKHRGPYEQYF
clone_size: once; d_call: NA; j_call: TRBJ1-2; v_call: TRBV19; cdr3_nt: TGTGCCAGTAGTCTGCCGGGACTGTTCTATGGCTACACCTTC; cdr3_aa: CASSLPGLFYGYTF
clone_size: few; d_call: NA; j_call: TRBJ1-2; v_call: TRBV28; cdr3_nt: TGTGCCAGCAGTTTCGGGAACTATGGCTACACCTTC; cdr3_aa: CASSFGNYGYTF
clone_size: NA; d_call: TRBD2; j_call: TRBJ2-1; v_call: TRBV4-2; cdr3_nt: TGTGCCAGCAGTTTACTAGCGGGAGAGGGATATGAGCAGTTCTTC; cdr3_aa: CASSLLAGEGYEQFF
clone_size: NA; d_call: NA; j_call: TRBJ2-1; v_call: TRBV7-2; cdr3_nt: TGTGCCAGCAGCCCTACAAGGGGGTCCAATGAGCAGTTCTTC; cdr3_aa: CASSPTRGSNEQFF
clone_size: once; d_call: TRBD1; j_call: TRBJ2-7; v_call: TRBV27; cdr3_nt: TGTGCCAGCAGTCGACGGGCAGGGGGCAGAGGGGAGCAGTACTTC; cdr3_aa: CASSRRAGGRGEQYF